This T cell receptor beta chain emerged from a study of CD8+CD57+ T cells in acquired aplastic anemia. V lost 2 bases and J lost 5, with 18 bases in between. The CDR3 extends over 15 amino acids. Germline assignment: CDR1 SQVTM and CDR2 ANQGSEA. TCR beta VDJ and CDR3 profiles were obtained from a genomic DNA template. TCRdb independently ran MiXCR on the reads; one entry per CDR3 protein. The repertoire holds about 220,000 distinct CDR3 sequences, roughly 35% seen once, with 0.95% to 1.2% in the top ten. The table lists this clonotype with a count of one. Sequencing was done on a sample of sorted CD4+, CD8+, or CD8+CD57+ T cells (not recorded which) from PBMCs. V and J are TRBV29-1 and TRBJ1-2, with D uncertain. The sequence came from a human donor in good health, serving as a control. CDR3 bases: TGCAGCGTTGAATCGTTGGAGGGCCTAACATATGGCTACACCTTC. Translating gives CSVESLEGLTYGYTF.